The T cell receptor beta chain under discussion was sequenced for a study of T cell repertoires and Cas9 in healthy adults. Study at large: Multi-effector potency, cytotoxicity and lineage were assessed in SpCas9-reactive CD4 and CD8 T cells. Whole-study findings and limits: SpCas9-reactive regulatory T cells reportedly mitigated SpCas9-reactive effector T cells in vitro.

Germline CDR1 LNHDA, CDR2 SQIVND (reference sequence). There are 12 residues in the CDR3. V lost 9 bases and J 5 bases, leaving 13 bases between the germline ends. Some clones are missing from TCRdb's copy, which holds only in-frame ones; the method was immunoSEQ multiplex PCR. The sample has tens of thousands of clones, 91% seen once. In regard to this clone: Its antigen is not known.

The sample comprised CD4+ effector T cells (CD127+, CD25-, CD137-, CD154-) from PBMCs; culture status not recorded. The clonotype was recovered from a human donor in good health. The chain carries TRBV19 and TRBJ1-2; perhaps TRBD1 as D (5 bases). The CDR3 DNA reads as TGTGCCAGCCTCGGGACGGCATATGGCTACACCTTC. Translated, it gives CASLGTAYGYTF.